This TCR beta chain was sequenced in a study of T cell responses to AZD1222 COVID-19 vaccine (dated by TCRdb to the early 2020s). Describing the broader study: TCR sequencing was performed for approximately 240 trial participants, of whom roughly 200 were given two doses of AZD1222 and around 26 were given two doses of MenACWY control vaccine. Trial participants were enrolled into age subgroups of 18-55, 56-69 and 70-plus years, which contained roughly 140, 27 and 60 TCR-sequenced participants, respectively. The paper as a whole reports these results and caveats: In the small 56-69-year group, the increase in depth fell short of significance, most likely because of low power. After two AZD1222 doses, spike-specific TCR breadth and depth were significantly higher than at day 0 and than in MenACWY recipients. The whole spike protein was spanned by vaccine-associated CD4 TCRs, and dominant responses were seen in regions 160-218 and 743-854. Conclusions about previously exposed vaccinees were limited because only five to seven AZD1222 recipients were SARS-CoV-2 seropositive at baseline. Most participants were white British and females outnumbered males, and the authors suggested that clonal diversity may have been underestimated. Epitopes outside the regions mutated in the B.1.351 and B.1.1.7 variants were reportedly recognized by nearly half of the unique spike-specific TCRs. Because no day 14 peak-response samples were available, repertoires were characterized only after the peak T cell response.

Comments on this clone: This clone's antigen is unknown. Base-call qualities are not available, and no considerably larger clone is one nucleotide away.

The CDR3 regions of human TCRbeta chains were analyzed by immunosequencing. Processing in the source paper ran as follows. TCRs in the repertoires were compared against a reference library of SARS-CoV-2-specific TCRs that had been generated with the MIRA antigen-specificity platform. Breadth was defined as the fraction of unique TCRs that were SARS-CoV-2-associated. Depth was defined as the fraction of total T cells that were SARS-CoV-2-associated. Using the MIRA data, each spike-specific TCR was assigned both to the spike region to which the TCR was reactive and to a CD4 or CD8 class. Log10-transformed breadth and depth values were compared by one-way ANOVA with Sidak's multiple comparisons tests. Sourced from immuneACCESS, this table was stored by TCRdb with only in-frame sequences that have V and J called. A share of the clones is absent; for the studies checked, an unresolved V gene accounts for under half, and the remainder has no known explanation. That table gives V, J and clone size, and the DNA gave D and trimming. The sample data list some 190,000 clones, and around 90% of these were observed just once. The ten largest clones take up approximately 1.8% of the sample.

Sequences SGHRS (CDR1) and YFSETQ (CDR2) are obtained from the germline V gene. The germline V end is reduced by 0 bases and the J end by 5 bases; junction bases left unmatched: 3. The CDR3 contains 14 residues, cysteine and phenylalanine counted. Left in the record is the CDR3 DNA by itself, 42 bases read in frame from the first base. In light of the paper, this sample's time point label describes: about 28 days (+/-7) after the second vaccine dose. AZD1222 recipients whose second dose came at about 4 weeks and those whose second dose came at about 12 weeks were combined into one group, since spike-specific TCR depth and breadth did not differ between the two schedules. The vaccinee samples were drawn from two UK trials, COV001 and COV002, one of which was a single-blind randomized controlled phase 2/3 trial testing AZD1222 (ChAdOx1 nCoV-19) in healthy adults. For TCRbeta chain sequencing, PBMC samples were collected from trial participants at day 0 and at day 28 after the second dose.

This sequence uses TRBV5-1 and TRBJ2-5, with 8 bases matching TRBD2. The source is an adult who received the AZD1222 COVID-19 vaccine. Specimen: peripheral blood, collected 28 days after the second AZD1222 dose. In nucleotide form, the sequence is TGCGCCAGCAGCTTGGTTCCGGGAGGGGAGACCCAGTACTTC. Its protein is CASSLVPGGETQYF.